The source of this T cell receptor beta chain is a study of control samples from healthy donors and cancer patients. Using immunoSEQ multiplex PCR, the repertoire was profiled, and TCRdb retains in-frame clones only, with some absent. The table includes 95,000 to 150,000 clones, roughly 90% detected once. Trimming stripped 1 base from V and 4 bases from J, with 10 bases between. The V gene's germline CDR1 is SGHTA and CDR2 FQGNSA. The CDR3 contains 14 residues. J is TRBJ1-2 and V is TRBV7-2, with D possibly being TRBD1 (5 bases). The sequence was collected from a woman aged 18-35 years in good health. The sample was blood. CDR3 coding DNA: TGTGCCAGCAGCTTAGGTACAGGCCTCTATGGCTACACCTTC. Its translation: CASSLGTGLYGYTF.